The 23 T cell receptor beta chains in this list originate from one sample, sequenced in a study of blood T cell repertoires in COVID-19. Assay: immunoSEQ multiplex PCR; the TCRdb copy retains only in-frame clones and omits some. The table records around 170,000 clones, roughly four fifths of them present only once. The sample comprised peripheral blood. These receptors all stem from a man aged 65-85 years who had recovered from COVID-19.

This clone was found a few times. The chain employs TRBV5-4 and TRBJ2-1, with a possible D match to TRBD2 (5 bases). This CDR3 comprises 15 residues. Germline V gives CDR1 SGHNT, CDR2 YYREEE (reference sequence). V was shortened by 4 bases and J by 1 base, with 12 bases between the two germline ends. The CDR3 loop reads CASSPGSQSYNEQFF. In DNA form, the CDR3 reads TGTGCCAGCAGCCCGGGGTCGCAGTCCTACAATGAGCAGTTCTTC.

This CDR3 is CASSMEGGVQFF. In DNA, the CDR3 is TGTGCCAGTAGCATGGAGGGAGGGGTGCAGTTCTTC. V usage is TRBV19 and J usage is TRBJ2-1, with 7 bases lining up with TRBD2. The germline CDR1 and CDR2 sequences are LNHDA and SQIVND (reference sequence). The V gene end was trimmed by 6 bases and the J gene end by 12 bases; junction bases not matched to a gene: 8. The CDR3 is 12 residues long.

This chain uses TRBV7-2 with TRBJ1-1; TRBD1 is a possible D gene (5 bases). V lost 1 base to trimming and J lost 12 bases, with 15 bases between them. This CDR3 comprises 13 residues. Germline assignment: CDR1 SGHTA and CDR2 FQGNSA. CDR3 nucleotides: TGTGCCAGCAGCTTAGGGTATCAGGGCGGAACTTTCTTT. Residues: CASSLGYQGGTFF. The complete variable domain, with remaining parts taken from reference TRBV7-2 and TRBJ1-1, reads GAGVSQSPSNKVTEKGKDVELRCDPISGHTALYWYRQSLGQGLEFLIYFQGNSAPDKSGLPSDRFSAERTGGSVSTLTIQRTQQEDSAVYLCASSLGYQGGTFFGQGTRLTVV.

The genes are TRBV7-2 and TRBJ1-1, with no clear D. CDR1 is SGHTA and CDR2 is FQGNSA in the germline V gene. CDR3 length equals 13 residues. Trimming removed 4 bases at V and 1 base at J, with 7 bases between. The CDR3 is CASSSPGNTEAFF. CDR3 nucleotide sequence: TGTGCCAGCAGCTCTCCGGGGAACACTGAAGCTTTCTTT.

The V gene is TRBV19, the J gene TRBJ1-1; no definite D call. There are 14 residues in the CDR3. V was shortened by 7 bases and J by 2 bases, with 14 bases between the two germline ends. CDR1 is LNHDA, CDR2 SQIVND, per germline (reference sequence). In DNA, the CDR3 is TGTGCCAGTACCTCGGTGGAGGTCAACACTGAAGCTTTCTTT. This codes for CASTSVEVNTEAFF.

This sequence joins TRBV5-8 and TRBJ2-1; D perhaps matches TRBD2 (5 bases). The germline V and J ends were trimmed by 4 bases and 1 base, with 12 bases remaining between them. Germline CDR1 SGHTS, CDR2 YDEGEE. The CDR3 has 15 amino acids. CDR3 in amino acids: CASSTGLRSYNEQFF. The CDR3 DNA follows: TGTGCCAGCAGCACCGGACTCCGGTCCTACAATGAGCAGTTCTTC.

The rearrangement uses TRBV19 and TRBJ2-3, with 8 bases fitting TRBD1. Germline assignment: CDR1 LNHDA and CDR2 SQIVND (reference sequence). The V and J ends lost 9 bases and 4 bases, in that order; junction bases with no gene match: 9. The CDR3 spans 14 residues. The CDR3 sequence: CASAATGESDTQYF. DNA for the CDR3: TGTGCCAGCGCGGCGACAGGGGAGTCAGATACGCAGTATTTT.

The chain links TRBV2 to TRBJ1-6; D unresolved. CDR3 size: 12 residues. Deletions cut 8 bases from V and 5 bases from J, with 7 bases between. The germline CDR1 and CDR2 sequences are SNHLY and FYNNEI. CDR3 DNA: TGTGCCAGCGGGCAGAATAATTCACCCCTCCACTTT. Amino acid sequence: CASGQNNSPLHF. Supplemented by reference TRBV2 and TRBJ1-6, the full variable domain reads EPEVTQTPSHQVTQMGQEVILRCVPISNHLYFYWYRQILGQKVEFLVSFYNNEISEKSEIFDDQFSVERPDGSNFTLKIRSTKLEDSAMYFCASGQNNSPLHFGNGTRLTVT.

This clone showed up just once. V and J are TRBV5-1 and TRBJ1-2; 7 nucleotides line up with TRBD1. Germline CDR1 is SGHRS and CDR2 is YFSETQ. The CDR3 has 15 residues. V lost 4 bases, J lost 3 bases, and 9 bases stayed unmatched. The DNA of the CDR3 is TGCGCCAGCAGCCCGAAACAGGGGTTGGACTATGGCTACACCTTC. As protein: CASSPKQGLDYGYTF.

The chain recombines TRBV4-1 with TRBJ1-1; 9 bases align to TRBD1. The CDR3 extends over 16 amino acids. Germline CDR1 and CDR2: MGHRA and YSYEKL. J lost 5 bases, V lost 7 bases, and 14 bases had no gene match. For the CDR3, the DNA is TGCGCCAGCATCCCCCTACCTGGACAGGGGATTACTGAAGCTTTCTTT. Translating it yields CASIPLPGQGITEAFF.

The chain links TRBV5-4 to TRBJ1-1; TRBD1 is a possible D gene (6 bases). CDR1 is SGHNT, CDR2 YYREEE, per germline (reference sequence). The CDR3 is 12 residues long. V was cut by 4 bases and J by 6 bases, with 10 bases left in between. In nucleotides, the CDR3 is TGTGCCAGCAGCCAACAGGGAGCTGAAGCTTTCTTT. As protein: CASSQQGAEAFF.

The gene calls are TRBV9 and TRBJ2-1; D is uncertain. The CDR3 loop spans 16 amino acids. Germline lookup yields CDR1 SGDLS and CDR2 YYNGEE. The V end lost 4 bases, the J end lost 2 bases, and 16 bases lay between the germline ends. The CDR3 nucleotides read TGTGCCAGCAGCCCAGGCGACCGAACAGCCTACAATGAGCAGTTCTTC. It codes for CASSPGDRTAYNEQFF.

This rearrangement joins TRBV5-4 to TRBJ2-7; 8 bases fit TRBD1. The trim removed 2 bases at V and 1 base at J, leaving 5 bases unmatched. The CDR3 loop spans 15 amino acids. Per the germline V gene, CDR1 is SGHNT and CDR2 is YYREEE (reference sequence). CDR3 bases: TGTGCCAGCAGCTTTACGACAGGGGTTTCCTACGAGCAGTACTTC. Its translation: CASSFTTGVSYEQYF.

The J gene is TRBJ2-7, the V gene TRBV4-1; TRBD2 matches 9 bases. This CDR3 comprises 15 residues. Germline V CDR1 and CDR2: MGHRA, YSYEKL. With V trimmed by 0 bases and J by 3 bases, 3 bases remained unmatched. DNA for the CDR3: TGCGCCAGCAGCCAAGATCGGACTAGCGACTACGAGCAGTACTTC. Amino acids: CASSQDRTSDYEQYF.

This clone was recorded once. The gene calls are TRBV9 and TRBJ2-3; 8 bases are a match to TRBD2. The germline gives CDR1 SGDLS, CDR2 YYNGEE. With V trimmed by 0 bases and J by 6 bases, 12 bases remained unmatched. The CDR3 sequence is 17 residues long. CDR3 sequence reads: CASSVGILGSGSDTQYF. CDR3 coding DNA: TGTGCCAGCAGCGTAGGTATATTAGGGAGCGGGAGTGATACGCAGTATTTT.

This chain joins TRBV11-2 and TRBJ2-1; no definite D call. V lost 7 bases and J 0 bases, leaving 10 bases between the germline ends. This CDR3 spans 14 amino acids. CDR1 and CDR2 (germline): SGHAT, FQNNGV. CDR3 in DNA: TGTGCCAGCAAGAGAGAACCCTCCTACAATGAGCAGTTCTTC. Its translation: CASKREPSYNEQFF. Full variable domain (remainder filled in from reference TRBV11-2 and TRBJ2-1): EAGVAQSPRYKIIEKRQSVAFWCNPISGHATLYWYQQILGQGPKLLIQFQNNGVVDDSQLPKDRFSAERLKGVDSTLKIQPAKLEDSAVYLCASKREPSYNEQFFGPGTRLTVL.

The V call is TRBV2, the J call TRBJ1-2, with 8 bases matching TRBD1. Germline V lookup: CDR1 SNHLY, CDR2 FYNNEI. The length of the CDR3 is 15 residues. V dropped 3 bases and J dropped 4; count of bases not matched to a gene: 7. The chain's CDR3 is CASSDPAGGGYGYTF. CDR3 bases: TGTGCCAGCAGTGACCCAGCAGGGGGCGGCTATGGCTACACCTTC.

Only a few counts were recorded for this clone. The genes are TRBV6-2 or TRBV6-3 and TRBJ2-2; unclear D gene. Germline V gene sequence: CDR1 MNHEY, CDR2 SVGEGT. The CDR3 length is 16 residues. The V and J ends lost 6 bases and 0 bases respectively, with 14 bases between them. The CDR3 bases are TGTGCCAGCAGCCCGCCCCGGAGAACGAACACCGGGGAGCTGTTTTTT. Protein product: CASSPPRRTNTGELFF.

The CDR3, as DNA: TGTGCCAGCAGCCAGAGCCCGTATCCCCGTCAGAACACTGAAGCTTTCTTT. It yields the protein CASSQSPYPRQNTEAFF. The V and J genes are TRBV3-1 (or the pseudogene TRBV3-2) and TRBJ1-1; D is undetermined. Germline CDR1 reads LGHDT; CDR2 reads YNNKEL (reference sequence). Trimming took 3 bases from V and 1 from J, leaving 18 bases between them. This CDR3 is 17 amino acids long.

The chain carries TRBV7-2 and TRBJ2-3; 8 nucleotides agree with TRBD2. Trimming at V came to 2 bases and at J to 5 bases, leaving 6 bases not matched to a gene. The CDR3 is 15 amino acids. The germline V gene has CDR1 SGHTA and CDR2 FQGNSA. In DNA, the CDR3 is TGTGCCAGCAGCTTATCCGGGAGGGCAATAGATACGCAGTATTTT. Protein sequence: CASSLSGRAIDTQYF.

The chain carries TRBV28 and TRBJ1-5; 8 bases agree with TRBD1. The CDR3 loop spans 14 amino acids. CDR1 is MDHEN, CDR2 SYDVKM, per germline. V lost 3 bases, J lost 7 bases, and 5 bases stayed unmatched. The CDR3 coding sequence is TGTGCCAGCAGTTTGGACAGGGACGGACAGCCCCAGCATTTT. As protein: CASSLDRDGQPQHF.

This clone has only a few counts. This chain links TRBV5-1 with TRBJ2-1, with 11 nucleotides matching TRBD2. After removal of 1 base from V and 6 bases from J, the junction contained 9 bases not matched to a gene. The CDR3 extends over 17 amino acids. Germline values: CDR1 SGHRS, CDR2 YFSETQ. The CDR3 region has the DNA TGCGCCAGCAGCTTGATAGCGGGAGGGCCTAGTATCAATGAGCAGTTCTTC. Translation: CASSLIAGGPSINEQFF.

V and J are TRBV9 and TRBJ2-3; D remains ambiguous. CDR1 is SGDLS and CDR2 is YYNGEE in the germline V gene. Trimming left V 0 bases short and J 1 base short, with 9 bases between. The CDR3 is 15 amino acids. The CDR3 DNA sequence: TGTGCCAGCAGCGTAGATGGCTGGCGCACAGATACGCAGTATTTT. Protein sequence: CASSVDGWRTDTQYF.